The next 24 T cell receptor beta chains were all read from a single sample in a study of T cell repertoires in cytomegalovirus infection. TCRdb called the reads again in MiXCR, with one record for every CDR3 protein. Of approximately 160,000 distinct CDR3 sequences listed, 17% are singletons. Sequencing was performed on CD8+ T cells from PBMCs. The receptors were sampled from a human donor in good health (CMV status not recorded). Some clones in this sample may be carry-over from other donors' samples.

This clonotype was counted only a few times. This chain joins TRBV6-1 and TRBJ1-5, with TRBD1 identical over 7 bases. V shed 3 bases, J shed 0 bases, and the junction held 11 bases outside the gene matches. Germline V gives CDR1 MNHNS, CDR2 SASEGT. CDR3 length: 18 amino acids. In nucleotides, the CDR3 is TGTGCCAGCAGTGACCACCGAGGAGGGGGCTATAGCAATCAGCCCCAGCATTTT. It specifies CASSDHRGGGYSNQPQHF.

This clonotype occurred a few times. The V and J genes are TRBV12-3 or TRBV12-4 and TRBJ2-3; possibly TRBD2 for D (5 bases). V was clipped by 6 bases and J by 6 bases, with 10 bases between them. The CDR3 sequence is 12 residues long. Written as DNA, the CDR3 is TGTGCCAGCAGAATCCCGGGGGATACGCAGTATTTT. Protein: CASRIPGDTQYF.

This clonotype was recorded a few times. The J gene is TRBJ2-2, the V gene TRBV12-3 or TRBV12-4; 10 nucleotides align to TRBD2. The CDR3 extends over 17 amino acids. J gave up 1 base and V 6 bases, and 8 bases lay outside the gene matches. The chain's CDR3 is CASRTLTSGMNTGELFF. The CDR3 DNA is TGTGCCAGCAGAACCCTTACTAGCGGGATGAACACCGGGGAGCTGTTTTTT.

This clonotype was counted at least ten times. The chain couples TRBV7-8 to TRBJ2-7, with a weak D call TRBD1 (5 bases). Germline-derived CDR1 and CDR2 are SGHVS and FQNEAQ. The V and J ends lost 1 base and 3 bases respectively, with 13 bases between them. The CDR3 runs 15 residues. CDR3 region: CASSLGPYRSYEQYF. CDR3 DNA: TGTGCCAGCAGCTTAGGACCCTACAGGAGCTACGAGCAGTACTTC.

The chain has TRBV7-9 and TRBJ2-1; no firm D call. V dropped 1 base and J dropped 2 bases, with 9 bases sitting between them. This CDR3 has 15 residues. Per germline, CDR1 SEHNR and CDR2 FQNEAQ (reference sequence). As DNA, the CDR3 is TGTGCCAGCAGCTTAGGACGGATCCCCTACAATGAGCAGTTCTTC. Translation gives CASSLGRIPYNEQFF.

This clonotype was picked up a small number of times. CDR3 sequence: CASSLPTGDEVATNEKLFF. CDR3 nucleotide sequence: TGTGCCAGCAGCCTCCCGACAGGGGATGAAGTTGCAACTAATGAAAAACTGTTTTTT. J is TRBJ1-4 and V is TRBV7-2, with 8 bases fitting TRBD1. The CDR3 has 19 residues. Germline values: CDR1 SGHTA, CDR2 FQGNSA. After removal of 5 bases from V and 0 bases from J, the junction contained 14 bases not matched to a gene.

V and J are TRBV7-9 and TRBJ1-4; D is possibly TRBD1 (5 bases). The V end was cut by 2 bases, the J end by 0 bases, with 7 bases between. The CDR3 sequence is 15 residues long. Germline-derived CDR1 and CDR2 are SEHNR and FQNEAQ (reference sequence). Written as DNA, the CDR3 is TGTGCCAGCAGCTTACCGGGGGCAACTAATGAAAAACTGTTTTTT. This codes for CASSLPGATNEKLFF. The entire variable domain, with the rest obtained from reference TRBV7-9 and TRBJ1-4, is as follows: DTGVSQNPRHKITKRGQNVTFRCDPISEHNRLYWYRQTLGQGPEFLTYFQNEAQLEKSRLLSDRFSAERPKGSFSTLEIQRTEQGDSAMYLCASSLPGATNEKLFFGSGTQLSVL.

Comment on this clonotype: A junction boundary mismatches the germline segment, possibly from a read error. The CDR3 is CASSPWGATGELFF. The DNA for the CDR3 is TGTGCCAGCAGCCCTTGGGGGGCCACCGGAGAGCTGTTTTTT. This rearrangement joins TRBV11-1 to TRBJ2-2; D possibly uses TRBD1 or TRBD2 (6 bases each). Germline CDR1 is SGHAT and CDR2 is FQDESV (reference sequence). The CDR3 spans 14 residues.

This clonotype was seen ten or more times. The chain combines TRBV7-6 with TRBJ2-7; no clear D. Germline values: CDR1 SGHVS, CDR2 FNYEAQ. CDR3 length equals 13 residues. Trimming removed 2 bases at V and 2 bases at J, with 7 bases between. The CDR3, as DNA: TGTGCCAGCAGCTTATCCGGGCCCTACGAGCAGTACTTC. Protein: CASSLSGPYEQYF. Full variable domain (outside the CDR3, taken from reference TRBV7-6 and TRBJ2-7): GAGVSQSPRYKVTKRGQDVALRCDPISGHVSLYWYRQALGQGPEFLTYFNYEAQQDKSGLPNDRFSAERPEGSISTLTIQRTEQRDSAMYRCASSLSGPYEQYFGPGTRLTVT.

The rearrangement uses TRBV29-1 and TRBJ2-6; D remains ambiguous. The CDR3 length is 15 residues. Trimming cost V 1 base and J 0 bases, with 7 bases left between them. CDR1 is SQVTM, CDR2 ANQGSEA, per germline. CDR3 residues: CSVEGHSSGANVLTF. CDR3 nucleotides: TGCAGCGTTGAAGGGCATTCCTCTGGGGCCAACGTCCTGACTTTC.

There are a few counts of this clonotype. The CDR3: CASIPGRESLTGTDTQYF. The DNA for the CDR3 is TGTGCCAGCATCCCGGGAAGGGAGAGCCTAACAGGCACAGATACGCAGTATTTT. The V call is TRBV25-1, the J call TRBJ2-3; a possible D gene is TRBD2 (5 bases). This CDR3 spans 18 amino acids. V was shortened by 7 bases and J by 1 base, with 24 bases between the two germline ends. Germline values: CDR1 MGHDK, CDR2 SYGVNS.

This clonotype was seen a handful of times. The rearrangement uses TRBV6-1 and TRBJ1-1; D is possibly TRBD1 (6 bases). Between the trimmed V and J ends, which lost 1 base and 11 bases, there was a span of 8 bases. Germline CDR1 MNHNS, CDR2 SASEGT. The CDR3 sequence is 11 residues long. The DNA for the CDR3 is TGTGCCAGCAGTGAAGACAGGGACGCTTTCTTT. Protein product: CASSEDRDAFF.

The chain has TRBV12-5 and TRBJ2-1, with TRBD1 as a possible D gene (6 bases). From germline, CDR1 is LGHNT and CDR2 FRNRAP. This CDR3 has 13 residues. V lost 2 bases, J lost 8 bases, and 10 bases lay in between. The chain's CDR3 is CASGLNRVDEQFF. Written as DNA, the CDR3 is TGTGCTAGTGGTTTGAACAGGGTGGATGAGCAGTTCTTC.

The chain joins TRBV5-4 to TRBJ2-1; 9 bases map to TRBD1. Per germline, CDR1 SGHNT and CDR2 YYREEE (reference sequence). V lost 1 base to trimming and J lost 2 bases; unmatched junction nucleotides: 7. This CDR3 contains 17 residues. The CDR3 DNA follows: TGTGCCAGCAGCTTGTCTAGGACAGGGGTTGCCTACAATGAGCAGTTCTTC. Translation: CASSLSRTGVAYNEQFF.

The J gene is TRBJ2-4, the V gene TRBV4-2, with D perhaps TRBD2 (6 bases). Germline V gives CDR1 LGHNA, CDR2 YNFKEQ. The V and J ends lost 1 base and 1 base respectively, with 14 bases between them. The CDR3 spans 17 residues. The CDR3 DNA is TGTGCCAGCAGCCAAGGGATGGGACTGCAGGCCAAAAACATTCAGTACTTC. It yields the protein CASSQGMGLQAKNIQYF.

This clonotype was counted between two and nine times. The V gene is TRBV7-8, the J gene TRBJ2-3, with unresolved D. This CDR3 is 16 amino acids long. V lost 4 bases and J lost 2, with 16 bases in between. CDR1 is SGHVS, CDR2 FQNEAQ, per germline. Here the CDR3 reads CASSSIGRVPTDTQYF. DNA for the CDR3: TGTGCCAGCAGCTCAATTGGCCGGGTCCCCACAGATACGCAGTATTTT.

This clonotype turned up a few times. The rearrangement links TRBV7-2 to TRBJ2-4, with 12 bases identical to TRBD2. CDR1 and CDR2 from the germline V gene are SGHTA and FQGNSA. Trimming cost V 5 bases and J 9 bases; bases outside gene matches: 14. This CDR3 contains 17 residues. The CDR3: CASSLQTSGGTYGIQYF. The DNA for the CDR3 is TGTGCCAGCAGCCTCCAGACTAGCGGGGGCACCTACGGCATTCAGTACTTC.

This clonotype was detected only a few times. V and J are TRBV6-4 and TRBJ2-7; D is unclear. The V gene lost 6 bases and the J gene lost 3 bases, with 12 bases spanning the gap. Germline CDR1 and CDR2: MRHNA and SNTAGT. The CDR3 is made up of 13 amino acids. Here the CDR3 reads CASSETPFYEQYF. The CDR3 DNA reads TGTGCCAGCAGCGAGACTCCATTCTACGAGCAGTACTTC.

The CDR3 DNA sequence: TGTGCCAGCACCTCAAGAGCGGACGGGGGAGAGAGGGAGACCCAGTACTTC. It translates to CASTSRADGGERETQYF. V is TRBV6-2 or TRBV6-3 and J is TRBJ2-5, with D possibly TRBD2 on 6 matching bases. Trimming pared 7 bases from V and 5 bases from J, leaving 26 bases between. The CDR3 consists of 17 residues. The germline V gene has CDR1 MNHEY and CDR2 SVGEGT.

This clonotype was detected only a few times. The chain recombines TRBV7-9 with TRBJ2-7; no definite D call. CDR1 is SEHNR and CDR2 is FQNEAQ in the germline V gene (reference sequence). The CDR3 totals 13 residues. V gave up 1 base and J gave up 6 bases, with 10 bases separating them. CDR3 in amino acids: CASSLVTAGEQYF. The CDR3 DNA reads TGTGCCAGCAGCTTAGTGACCGCAGGCGAGCAGTACTTC.

J is TRBJ2-3 and V is TRBV12-5; 10 bases align to TRBD2. The CDR3 runs to 15 residues. With V trimmed by 1 base and J by 4 bases, 2 bases remained unmatched. Germline V gene sequence: CDR1 LGHNT, CDR2 FRNRAP. CDR3 in amino acids: CASGLERGGADTQYF. The CDR3 region has the DNA TGTGCTAGTGGTTTGGAGCGGGGGGGCGCAGATACGCAGTATTTT.

J is TRBJ2-1 and V is TRBV7-9; D possibly matches TRBD1 or TRBD2 (5 bases each). The CDR3 sequence is 14 residues long. Germline V gene data show CDR1 as SEHNR and CDR2 as FQNEAQ (reference sequence). The V end was cut by 5 bases, the J end by 4 bases, with 12 bases between. Here the CDR3 DNA reads TGTGCCAGCAGCCTGACGAGGGGATACAATGAGCAGTTCTTC. Amino acid sequence: CASSLTRGYNEQFF.

V usage is TRBV27 and J usage is TRBJ1-4; 7 positions match TRBD1. CDR1 is MNHEY, CDR2 SMNVEV, per germline (reference sequence). Trimming removed 5 bases from V and 13 bases from J; junction bases left unmatched: 13. This CDR3 comprises 14 residues. The CDR3 loop reads CASSPGQDPRLLFF. CDR3 nucleotide sequence: TGTGCCAGCAGTCCCGGACAGGATCCGAGGTTACTGTTTTTT.

There are a few counts of this clonotype. J is TRBJ1-1 and V is TRBV19; D not resolved. V lost 4 bases to trimming and J lost 8 bases, with 8 bases between them. The V gene's germline CDR1 is LNHDA and CDR2 SQIVND (reference sequence). The CDR3 runs 11 residues. The CDR3 region has the DNA TGTGCCAGTAGTACCTCAGTAGAAGCTTTCTTT. It yields the protein CASSTSVEAFF.